The clone carrying this T cell receptor beta chain was recorded a few times. Antigen: not known. These data come from a study of T cell repertoires in cytomegalovirus infection. Study-level information: Well-studied HLA-B-restricted CMV epitopes were used in the study alongside recently identified HLA-C-restricted ones. Matching HLA type and CMV infection were both indicated by public TCR beta signatures.

Trimming shortened V by 1 base and J by 9 bases, and 16 bases separated the two germline ends. The CDR3 sequence is 15 residues long. Germline CDR1 SGHAT, CDR2 FQNNGV. TCRdb reanalysed the reads using MiXCR and keeps one entry per CDR3 protein. The sample has approximately 730,000 distinct CDR3 sequences, 30% to 40% seen once. The rearrangement links TRBV11-2 to TRBJ2-1; D remains ambiguous. This sequence originates from a human donor in good health (CMV status not recorded). Some clones in this sample may be carry-over from other donors' samples. Sequencing used cultured PBMCs, obtained from culture after CMV antigen stimulation. The CDR3 is CASSLVPSSWGEQFF. The DNA for the CDR3 is TGTGCCAGCAGCTTAGTCCCCAGCAGCTGGGGTGAGCAGTTCTTC.